This is a list of T cell receptor beta chains from one sample in a study of cytomegalovirus exposure and HLA in healthy donors. The table came from immunoSEQ multiplex PCR; TCRdb's copy has only in-frame clones and leaves some out. The sample records roughly 150,000 clones, about 72% being singletons. Sequences were obtained from PBMCs. Every receptor here comes from a male donor in good health and CMV-seronegative. CDR3s include the opening cysteine and the closing phenylalanine or tryptophan. The D gene is left open where the match is weak. Expanded clones get a size class; other rows say once, few or many, or leave the size out.

V	size	D	J	CDR3	DNA
TRBV5-4	NA	NA	TRBJ2-3	CASSLADTQYF	TGTGCCAGCAGCCTAGCAGATACGCAGTATTTT
TRBV4-3	NA	NA	TRBJ2-1	CASMAQPGSYNEQFF	TGCGCCAGCATGGCCCAACCGGGGTCCTACAATGAGCAGTTCTTC
TRBV7-2	NA	NA	TRBJ2-1	CASSPRGLGGAYNEQFF	TGTGCCAGCAGCCCACGGGGATTAGGGGGGGCCTACAATGAGCAGTTCTTC
TRBV6-5	NA	NA	TRBJ1-5	CASSYSWGGSNQPQHF	TGTGCCAGCAGTTACTCGTGGGGAGGTAGCAATCAGCCCCAGCATTTT
TRBV6-1	NA	TRBD2	TRBJ2-5	CASSGGYGGGIQETQYF	TGTGCCAGCAGTGGGGGGTATGGGGGGGGTATCCAAGAGACCCAGTACTTC
TRBV2	NA	NA	TRBJ1-5	CASSGVYDSNQPQHF	TGTGCCAGCAGTGGAGTTTATGATAGCAATCAGCCCCAGCATTTT
TRBV6-1	NA	TRBD1	TRBJ2-7	CASSEPYGTGGDPYEQYF	TGTGCCAGCAGTGAACCCTACGGGACAGGGGGCGACCCCTACGAGCAGTACTTC
TRBV14	NA	NA	TRBJ2-3	CASSPLPAADTQYF	TGTGCCAGCAGCCCCCTCCCGGCGGCAGATACGCAGTATTTT
TRBV6-6	few	NA	TRBJ1-1	CASSYSRQGDTEAFF	TGTGCCAGCAGTTACTCGAGGCAGGGTGACACTGAAGCTTTCTTT
TRBV28	NA	TRBD1	TRBJ1-4	CASSPWTGATNEKLFF	TGTGCCAGCAGTCCTTGGACAGGGGCAACTAATGAAAAACTGTTTTTT
TRBV11-2	once	NA	TRBJ1-1	CASSSGWSTEAFF	TGTGCCAGCAGCTCCGGTTGGAGCACTGAAGCTTTCTTT
TRBV4-1	NA	NA	TRBJ2-2	CASSQVRSRGTGELFF	TGCGCCAGCAGCCAAGTTAGGAGCAGGGGCACCGGGGAGCTGTTTTTT
TRBV11-2	NA	TRBD1	TRBJ1-3	CASSLTGGYAGNTIYF	TGTGCCAGCAGTTTGACAGGGGGTTACGCTGGAAACACCATATATTTT
TRBV7-8	NA	NA	TRBJ2-2	CASSQRLTGTGELFF	TGTGCCAGCAGCCAACGTTTAACCGGCACCGGGGAGCTGTTTTTT
TRBV4-1	NA	NA	TRBJ2-2	CASSQVPSTGELFF	TGCGCCAGCAGCCAAGTCCCGAGCACCGGGGAGCTGTTTTTT
TRBV9	few	NA	TRBJ2-7	CASIPKGVGSYEQYF	TGTGCCAGCATCCCAAAGGGGGTAGGGTCCTACGAGCAGTACTTC
TRBV4-3	NA	TRBD1	TRBJ2-7	CASSSQGAGEQYF	TGCGCCAGCAGCTCCCAGGGGGCTGGGGAGCAGTACTTC
TRBV7-9	NA	NA	TRBJ2-3	CASSLVDSGGTDTQYF	TGTGCCAGCAGCTTAGTTGATAGCGGAGGCACAGATACGCAGTATTTT
TRBV19	NA	TRBD1	TRBJ1-1	CASKGADNTEAFF	TGTGCCAGTAAGGGGGCGGATAACACTGAAGCTTTCTTT
TRBV6-5	few	TRBD1	TRBJ2-7	CASRSPGQGYEQYF	TGTGCCAGCAGATCACCGGGACAGGGTTACGAGCAGTACTTC
TRBV6-5	NA	NA	TRBJ2-1	CASSYREPYNEQFF	TGTGCCAGCAGTTACCGGGAACCCTACAATGAGCAGTTCTTC
TRBV4-3	NA	NA	TRBJ2-1	CASSQGRHNNEQFF	TGCGCCAGCAGCCAAGGTAGACATAACAATGAGCAGTTCTTC
TRBV7-8	NA	TRBD1	TRBJ2-5	CASSSRDSQETQYF	TGTGCCAGCAGTTCCAGGGACAGCCAAGAGACCCAGTACTTC
TRBV7-2	once	NA	TRBJ2-7	CASSSLGGQNEQYF	TGTGCCAGCAGCTCCCTAGGTGGACAGAACGAGCAGTACTTC
TRBV6-5	NA	NA	TRBJ1-1	CASSQGMTEAFF	TGTGCCAGCAGCCAGGGGATGACTGAAGCTTTCTTT
TRBV19	once	NA	TRBJ1-6	CASRAGQSNSPLHF	TGTGCCAGTAGGGCGGGGCAGTCTAATTCACCCCTCCACTTT
TRBV2	NA	NA	TRBJ1-5	CASRRGGSNQPQHF	TGTGCCAGCAGAAGAGGGGGAAGCAATCAGCCCCAGCATTTT